This T cell receptor (beta chain) was captured by sequencing in a study of breast tumors, draining lymph nodes, adjacent tissues. General study points: The lymph node origin of tumor T cells was framed as consistent with a hypothesis, not demonstrated.

Axillary draining lymph nodes of breast cancer patients supplied the node samples. CDR1 LGHNA and CDR2 YSLEER come from the germline V gene. Unmatched junction bases numbered 14, after V lost 4 bases and J lost 2 bases. The CDR3 runs to 18 residues. MiXCR was run by TCRdb on the multiplex PCR reads, yielding one entry per CDR3 protein. Of about 130,000 distinct CDR3 sequences detected, under 25% appear once; the ten largest clones hold about 2.6%. Note on this clonotype: The antigen is undetermined.

The chain employs TRBV4-3 and TRBJ1-3, with 7 bases lining up with TRBD1. The sequence was collected from a female donor with breast cancer. Some clones in this sample may be carry-over from other donors' samples. Source material: axillary lymph node tissue. The DNA of the CDR3 is TGCGCCAGCAGCCGGTCTTCCCAGGGGGGCTTAGCTGGAAACACCATATATTTT. Residues: CASSRSSQGGLAGNTIYF.